The next 27 T cell receptor beta chains were all read from a single sample in a study of CD8 T cells in ankylosing spondylitis. Via MiXCR, TCRdb re-called the 5' RACE reads, giving one row per CDR3 protein. The sample includes under 200,000 distinct CDR3 sequences, 11% of them seen just once. What was sequenced was blood, either unsorted or a sorted T cell fraction (not recorded which). All receptors come from a male donor with ankylosing spondylitis or in good health (not recorded which).

This clonotype was detected a few times. The chain recombines TRBV20-1 with TRBJ2-4; TRBD2 matches 7 bases. Germline CDR1 and CDR2: DFQATT and SNEGSKA (reference sequence). V dropped 3 bases and J dropped 6; count of bases not matched to a gene: 2. There are 12 residues in the CDR3. The CDR3 DNA sequence: TGCAGTGCTAGTTGGGGGGGAAACATTCAGTACTTC. Translating it yields CSASWGGNIQYF.

This clonotype has just a few counts. The rearrangement joins TRBV11-3 to TRBJ1-6; a weak D match, TRBD1 (5 bases). This CDR3 has 13 residues. Trimming left V 5 bases short and J 8 bases short, with 10 bases between. Germline V CDR1 and CDR2: SGHNT, YENEEA. The CDR3 here is CASSVTAYSPLHF. As DNA, the CDR3 is TGTGCCAGCAGCGTGACAGCTTATTCACCCCTCCACTTT.

Details on this clonotype: A read error may explain this, as a much larger clone is one base away. The rearrangement uses TRBV29-1 and TRBJ2-3; no definite D call. CDR1 and CDR2 from the germline V gene are SQVTM and ANQGSEA. The CDR3 loop spans 12 amino acids. With 4 bases removed from V and 1 base from J, the gap between germline ends came to 6 bases. CDR3 bases: TGCAGCGTTGCGGACGGCACAGATACGCAGTATTTT. This sequence encodes CSVADGTDTQYF.

This clonotype was seen repeatedly, ten times or more. CDR3 nucleotide sequence: TGTGCCACCAGCGGACAGGGGCGCCGCACAGATACGCAGTATTTT. This sequence encodes CATSGQGRRTDTQYF. This chain connects TRBV24-1 to TRBJ2-3; the match to TRBD1 covers 9 bases. CDR1 and CDR2 from the germline V gene are KGHDR and SFDVKD. V dropped 7 bases and J dropped 1; count of bases not matched to a gene: 5. This CDR3 has 15 amino acids.

V gene TRBV10-3 combines with J gene TRBJ2-3; D not resolved. V was shortened by 0 bases and J by 3 bases, with 10 bases between the two germline ends. Germline V gene lookup returns CDR1 ENHRY and CDR2 SYGVKD. The CDR3 sequence is 15 residues long. The CDR3 nucleotides are TGTGCCATCAGTGAGTCCCAGCGTGGGACAGATACGCAGTATTTT. Protein sequence: CAISESQRGTDTQYF.

This clonotype was recorded at least ten times. J is TRBJ1-6 and V is TRBV5-1; 10 positions match TRBD1. CDR1 and CDR2 (germline): SGHRS, YFSETQ. The ends lost 4 bases at V and 10 bases at J; junction bases unmatched: 8. The CDR3 is 15 residues long. For the CDR3, the DNA is TGCGCCAGCAGCCCCTGGGGACAGGGGCGATCACCCCTCCACTTT. Translation gives CASSPWGQGRSPLHF.

This clonotype appeared many times. The chain employs TRBV6-1 and TRBJ2-1; D possibly corresponds to TRBD1 (5 bases). This CDR3 is 13 amino acids long. Trimming removed 4 bases from V and 7 bases from J, with 11 bases in between. Germline V CDR1 and CDR2: MNHNS, SASEGT. CDR3 residues: CASSAGHSNEQFF. CDR3 coding DNA: TGTGCCAGCAGTGCCGGACACTCTAATGAGCAGTTCTTC.

This clonotype was picked up many times. The gene calls are TRBV5-1 and TRBJ1-2; D ambiguous. Trimming removed 4 bases at V and 4 bases at J, with 14 bases between. CDR1 and CDR2 from the germline V gene are SGHRS and YFSETQ. The CDR3 spans 14 residues. Here the CDR3 reads CASSEDRLSYGYTF. CDR3 sequence (DNA): TGCGCCAGCAGCGAGGACCGCTTGAGCTATGGCTACACCTTC.

This clonotype was seen at least ten times. This sequence joins TRBV29-1 and TRBJ1-2; unclear D gene. V lost 6 bases and J 4 bases, leaving 15 bases between the germline ends. Per germline, CDR1 SQVTM and CDR2 ANQGSEA. The CDR3 has 13 amino acids. CDR3 sequence reads: CSVSRPSGYGYTF. The DNA for the CDR3 is TGCAGCGTCTCGAGACCGAGTGGCTATGGCTACACCTTC.

This clonotype was detected a few times. The chain uses TRBV7-9 and TRBJ2-1; 10 bases agree with TRBD1. This CDR3 comprises 15 residues. With 5 bases clipped from V and 4 bases from J, the junction kept 5 bases outside the gene matches. CDR1 is SEHNR and CDR2 is FQNEAQ in the germline V gene (reference sequence). This CDR3 reads CASSTGTGAYNEQFF. In DNA, the CDR3 is TGTGCCAGCAGCACCGGGACAGGGGCTTACAATGAGCAGTTCTTC.

This clonotype was seen ten or more times. The CDR3 region is CASSIHPGETQYF. CDR3 nucleotides: TGTGCCAGCAGTATACACCCGGGGGAGACCCAGTACTTC. This rearrangement joins TRBV6-5 to TRBJ2-5; possible D gene TRBD2, 5 bases. Germline CDR1 MNHEY, CDR2 SVGAGI. The germline V and J ends were trimmed by 5 bases and 5 bases, with 12 bases remaining between them. The CDR3 loop spans 13 amino acids.

In its sample, this clonotype was seen a few times. The chain combines TRBV5-1 with TRBJ2-3; 8 bases align to TRBD2. Germline trimming cut 1 base from V and 1 base from J; bases unmatched to any gene: 2. Germline V gene sequence: CDR1 SGHRS, CDR2 YFSETQ. CDR3 length: 15 residues. DNA of the CDR3: TGCGCCAGCAGCTTGACAGCGGGGGGCACAGATACGCAGTATTTT. This encodes CASSLTAGGTDTQYF.

This clonotype turned up a few times. A read error may explain this, as a much larger clone is one base away. The chain joins TRBV6-1 to TRBJ2-2, with D uncertain. Trimming cost V 6 bases and J 2 bases, with 4 bases left between them. Germline CDR1 and CDR2: MNHNS and SASEGT. The CDR3 is 12 residues long. In DNA form, the CDR3 reads TGTGCCAGCAGCCACAACACCGGGGAGCTGTTTTTT. It codes for CASSHNTGELFF.

In its sample, this clonotype was seen many times. The rearrangement uses TRBV5-1 and TRBJ2-4; 15 nucleotides line up with TRBD2. V shed 0 bases and J 4 bases; nucleotides not matched to a gene: 5. In germline, CDR1 is SGHRS, CDR2 YFSETQ. The CDR3 extends over 18 amino acids. CDR3 in DNA: TGCGCCAGCAGCTTGGCCGCAGGACTAGCGGGAGGGAAAAACATTCAGTACTTC. Its protein product is CASSLAAGLAGGKNIQYF.

This clonotype occurred many times. The rearrangement links TRBV6-1 to TRBJ2-7, with TRBD2 matching 8 bases. The CDR3 is 14 residues long. V was clipped by 7 bases and J by 6 bases; unmatched bases: 11. From germline, CDR1 is MNHNS and CDR2 SASEGT. The CDR3 DNA follows: TGTGCCAGCACTGTATCGGGGGGGGTCGGCGAGCAGTACTTC. Protein sequence: CASTVSGGVGEQYF.

This clonotype was observed a handful of times. V is TRBV11-3 and J is TRBJ2-7; 7 nucleotides line up with TRBD1. The CDR3 has 15 residues. Looked up from germline, CDR1 is SGHNT and CDR2 is YENEEA. V gave up 3 bases and J gave up 3 bases; unmatched junction bases: 8. The CDR3 loop is CASSFGLSGGYEQYF. DNA of the CDR3: TGTGCCAGCAGCTTCGGCCTTTCAGGGGGCTACGAGCAGTACTTC.

This clonotype was seen repeatedly, ten times or more. V usage is TRBV18 and J usage is TRBJ2-4, with TRBD1 matching 9 bases. V shed 6 bases, J shed 5 bases, and the junction held 8 bases outside the gene matches. Looked up from germline, CDR1 is KGHSH and CDR2 is LQKENI. This CDR3 spans 15 amino acids. The CDR3 loop reads CASSYTGGGQNIQYF. For the CDR3, the DNA is TGTGCCAGCTCCTATACAGGGGGCGGTCAAAACATTCAGTACTTC.

This clonotype appeared many times. CDR3 residues: CASSLGTGGPEAFF. The CDR3 DNA follows: TGCGCCAGCAGCTTAGGGACAGGGGGGCCTGAAGCTTTCTTT. V usage is TRBV5-1 and J usage is TRBJ1-1, with 11 bases aligning to TRBD1. V lost 2 bases, J lost 6 bases, and 3 bases stayed unmatched. Germline values: CDR1 SGHRS, CDR2 YFSETQ. This CDR3 is built from 14 residues.

Turning to this clonotype: A read error may explain this, as a much larger clone is one base away. The genes are TRBV12-3 or TRBV12-4 and TRBJ1-1; 7 bases are a match to TRBD1. The CDR3 has 16 residues. CDR3 nucleotides: TGTACCAGCAGTTTAGGGCCAGGGGGTTGGAACACTGAAGCTTTCTTT. Protein product: CTSSLGPGGWNTEAFF.

In its sample, this clonotype was seen a few times. This chain joins TRBV7-7 and TRBJ2-7; TRBD1 aligns across 8 bases. V lost 1 base and J lost 2; bases outside the gene matches: 1. The germline CDR1 and CDR2 sequences are SSHAT and FNYEAQ (reference sequence). The CDR3 runs 14 residues. The CDR3 is CASSLDRGAYEQYF. CDR3 sequence (DNA): TGTGCCAGCAGCTTAGACAGGGGGGCCTACGAGCAGTACTTC.

There are many counts of this clonotype. The rearrangement uses TRBV5-4 and TRBJ2-3, with 15 bases identical to TRBD2. From germline, CDR1 is SGHNT and CDR2 YYREEE (reference sequence). There are 19 residues in the CDR3. The J segment lost 1 base and the V segment lost 0 bases, leaving 6 bases of the junction unmatched. CDR3 region: CASSLEGLAGGPGTDTQYF. CDR3 in DNA: TGTGCCAGCAGCTTGGAAGGACTAGCGGGAGGGCCGGGCACAGATACGCAGTATTTT.

This clonotype was recorded at least ten times. The chain uses TRBV20-1 and TRBJ2-3, with TRBD2 matching over 9 bases. The junction had 3 bases not matched to a gene; V was cut back by 3 bases and J by 2 bases. The CDR3 spans 14 residues. The germline gives CDR1 DFQATT, CDR2 SNEGSKA (reference sequence). CDR3 DNA: TGCAGTGCTAGTGCTAGCGGGGTCACAGATACGCAGTATTTT. This gives the protein CSASASGVTDTQYF.

This clonotype was seen repeatedly, ten times or more. The chain carries TRBV5-1 and TRBJ2-3, with D possibly TRBD2 on 5 matching bases. The CDR3 contains 14 residues. Germline loops: CDR1 SGHRS, CDR2 YFSETQ. Deletions cut 4 bases from V and 1 base from J, with 10 bases between. Here the CDR3 DNA reads TGCGCCAGCAGCCCCTCGAGGGGCACAGATACGCAGTATTTT. Translating it yields CASSPSRGTDTQYF.

This clonotype was picked up many times. The chain carries TRBV20-1 and TRBJ2-3; 8 bases are shared with TRBD1. Germline V gene sequence: CDR1 DFQATT, CDR2 SNEGSKA (reference sequence). Unmatched junction bases numbered 11, after V lost 6 bases and J lost 0 bases. The CDR3 sequence is 16 residues long. Here the CDR3 reads CSASPPGQASTDTQYF. In DNA, the CDR3 is TGCAGTGCCTCCCCTCCGGGACAGGCAAGCACAGATACGCAGTATTTT.

The chain employs TRBV7-2 and TRBJ1-3, with D tentatively TRBD1 (6 bases). The CDR3 is 15 amino acids. Trimming took 5 bases from V and 4 from J, leaving 15 bases between them. The V gene's germline CDR1 is SGHTA and CDR2 FQGNSA. The CDR3 bases are TGTGCCAGCAGCCCGAAGGGGGGGGGCGGAAACACCATATATTTT. It specifies CASSPKGGGGNTIYF.

The sample holds a few counts of this clonotype. This chain links TRBV28 with TRBJ1-6; no reliable D call. The CDR3 sequence is 13 residues long. Germline values: CDR1 MDHEN, CDR2 SYDVKM. The ends were cut back, 2 bases at V and 7 bases at J, with 6 bases in the middle. For the CDR3, the DNA is TGTGCCAGCAGTTTAATAGACAATTCACCCCTCCACTTT. The encoded protein is CASSLIDNSPLHF.

This clonotype has just a few counts. V usage is TRBV6-2 or TRBV6-3 and J usage is TRBJ2-7, with D possibly matching TRBD2 (6 bases). Germline V gene lookup returns CDR1 MNHEY and CDR2 SVGEGT. This CDR3 has 15 amino acids. V dropped 8 bases and J dropped 6 bases, with 23 bases sitting between them. Here the CDR3 DNA reads TGTGCCAGCCACGAAATAACTACTAGCCCAGGCGAGCAGTACTTC. Translation: CASHEITTSPGEQYF.